This TCR beta chain appears in the sequencing data of a study of blood T cell repertoires in COVID-19. Turning to the study itself: Whether acute or convalescent, the COVID-19 samples came from the United States, Italy and Spain. From T cells, B-cell-depleted T cells, or PBMCs came the material, which was cDNA or gDNA.

Authors' analysis steps: Reference gene primer amplification yielded estimated nucleated cell counts. Libraries were prepared by immunoSEQ multiplex PCR; TCRdb keeps only in-frame clonotypes and omits some of them. V and J calls and clone size are given by that table; D and trimming were obtained from the DNA. The profile covers approximately 180,000 clones, with approximately 83% appearing a single time and roughly 9.7% taken by the ten largest. Germline V CDR1 and CDR2: KGHDR, SFDVKD. This CDR3 comprises 13 residues. V was clipped by 6 bases and J by 6 bases; unmatched bases: 4. The sequence derives from a human donor with active or convalescent COVID-19. The donor label of this sample is uncertain. Sequences were obtained from peripheral blood. V usage is TRBV24-1 and J usage is TRBJ2-3; TRBD2 matches at 8 bases. The CDR3 here is CATSPGGWDTQYF. CDR3 nucleotide sequence: TGTGCCACCAGTCCGGGGGGGTGGGATACGCAGTATTTT.